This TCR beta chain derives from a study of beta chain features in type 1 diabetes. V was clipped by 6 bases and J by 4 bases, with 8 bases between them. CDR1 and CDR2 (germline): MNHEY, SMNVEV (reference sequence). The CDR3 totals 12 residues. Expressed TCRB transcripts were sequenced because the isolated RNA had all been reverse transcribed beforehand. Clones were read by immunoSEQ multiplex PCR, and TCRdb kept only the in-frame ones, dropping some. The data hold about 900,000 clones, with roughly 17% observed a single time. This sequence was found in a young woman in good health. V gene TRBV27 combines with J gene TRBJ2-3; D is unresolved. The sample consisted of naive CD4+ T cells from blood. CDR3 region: CASSRTADTQYF. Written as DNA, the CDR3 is TGTGCCAGCAGCCGTACAGCAGATACGCAGTATTTT.